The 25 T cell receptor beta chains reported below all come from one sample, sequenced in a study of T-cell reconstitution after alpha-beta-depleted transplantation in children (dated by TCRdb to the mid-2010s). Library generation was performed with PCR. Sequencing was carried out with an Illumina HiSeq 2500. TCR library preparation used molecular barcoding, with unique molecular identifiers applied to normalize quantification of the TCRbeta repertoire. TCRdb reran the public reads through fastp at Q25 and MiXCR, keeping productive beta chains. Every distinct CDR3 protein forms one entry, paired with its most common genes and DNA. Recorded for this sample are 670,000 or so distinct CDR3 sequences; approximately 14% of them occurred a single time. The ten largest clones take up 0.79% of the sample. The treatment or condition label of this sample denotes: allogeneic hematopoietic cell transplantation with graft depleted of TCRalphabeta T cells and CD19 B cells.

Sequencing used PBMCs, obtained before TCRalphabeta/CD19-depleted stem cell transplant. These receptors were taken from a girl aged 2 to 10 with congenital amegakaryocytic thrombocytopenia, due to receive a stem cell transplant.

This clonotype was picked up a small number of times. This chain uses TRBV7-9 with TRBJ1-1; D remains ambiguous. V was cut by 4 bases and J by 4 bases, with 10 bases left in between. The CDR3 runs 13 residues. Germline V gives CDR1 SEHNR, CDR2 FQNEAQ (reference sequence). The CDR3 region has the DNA TGTGCCAGCAGCTCGGGAGTGGGCACTGAAGCTTTCTTT. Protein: CASSSGVGTEAFF.

The CDR3 bases are TGTGCCAGCAGTTTCGTTCGGTATTTCTCCTACAATGAGCAGTTCTTC. Amino acid sequence: CASSFVRYFSYNEQFF. The V gene is TRBV12-3 or TRBV12-4, the J gene TRBJ2-1; D gene unclear. V lost 3 bases and J 0 bases, leaving 12 bases between the germline ends. CDR3 length: 16 amino acids.

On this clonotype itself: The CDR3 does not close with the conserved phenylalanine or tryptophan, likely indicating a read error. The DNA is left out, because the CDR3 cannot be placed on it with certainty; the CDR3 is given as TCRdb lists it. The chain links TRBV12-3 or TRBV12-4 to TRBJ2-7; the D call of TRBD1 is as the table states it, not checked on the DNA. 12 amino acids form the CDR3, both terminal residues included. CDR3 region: CASSSGEGQVNL.

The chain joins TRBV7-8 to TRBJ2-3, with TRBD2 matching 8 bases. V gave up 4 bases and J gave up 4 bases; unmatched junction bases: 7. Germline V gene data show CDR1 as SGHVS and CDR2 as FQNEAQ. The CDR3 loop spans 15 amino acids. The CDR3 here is CASSSFSGNADTQYF. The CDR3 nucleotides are TGTGCCAGCAGCTCCTTTAGCGGGAACGCAGATACGCAGTATTTT.

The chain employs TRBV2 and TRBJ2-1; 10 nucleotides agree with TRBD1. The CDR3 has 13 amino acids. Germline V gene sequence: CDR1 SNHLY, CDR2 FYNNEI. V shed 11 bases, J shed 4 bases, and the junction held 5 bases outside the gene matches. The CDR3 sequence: CAGGQGSYNEQFF. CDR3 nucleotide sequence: TGTGCCGGGGGACAGGGGAGTTACAATGAGCAGTTCTTC.

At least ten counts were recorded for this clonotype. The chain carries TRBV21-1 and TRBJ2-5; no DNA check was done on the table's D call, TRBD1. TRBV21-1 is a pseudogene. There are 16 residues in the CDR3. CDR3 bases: TGTGCCAGCAGCCACATCAGGGGCAGAAAGAAGGAGACCCAGTACTTC. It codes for CASSHIRGRKKETQYF.

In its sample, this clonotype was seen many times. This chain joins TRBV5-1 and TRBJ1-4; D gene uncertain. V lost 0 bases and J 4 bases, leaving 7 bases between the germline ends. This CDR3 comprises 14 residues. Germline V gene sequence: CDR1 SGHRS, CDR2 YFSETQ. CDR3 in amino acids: CASSLESHNEKLFF. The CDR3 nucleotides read TGCGCCAGCAGCTTGGAGTCCCATAATGAAAAACTGTTTTTT.

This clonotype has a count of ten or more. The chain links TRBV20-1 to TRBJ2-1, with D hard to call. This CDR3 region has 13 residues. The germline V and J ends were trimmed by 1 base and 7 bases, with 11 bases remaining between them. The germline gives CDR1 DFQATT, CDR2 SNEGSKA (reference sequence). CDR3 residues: CSARVMGRNEQFF. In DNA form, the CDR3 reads TGCAGTGCTAGAGTAATGGGTAGGAATGAGCAGTTCTTC.

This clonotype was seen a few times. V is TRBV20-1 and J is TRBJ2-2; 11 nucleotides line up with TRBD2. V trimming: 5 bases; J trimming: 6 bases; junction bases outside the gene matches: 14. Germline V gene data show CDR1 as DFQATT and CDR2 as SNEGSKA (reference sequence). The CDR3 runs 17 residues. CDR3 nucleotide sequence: TGCAGTGCTTTATCGTTCAATAGCGGGAGGGCCTCCGGGGAGCTGTTTTTT. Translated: CSALSFNSGRASGELFF.

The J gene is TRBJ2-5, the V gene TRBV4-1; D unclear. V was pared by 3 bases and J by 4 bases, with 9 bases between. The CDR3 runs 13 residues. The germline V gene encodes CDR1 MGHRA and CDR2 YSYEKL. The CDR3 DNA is TGCGCCAGCAGCCAGGGCGGATTAGAGACCCAGTACTTC. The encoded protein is CASSQGGLETQYF.

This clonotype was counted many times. CDR3 protein: CSARKGGIRNTEAFF. The CDR3 nucleotides are TGCAGTGCTCGTAAAGGGGGCATTAGAAACACTGAAGCTTTCTTT. The chain combines TRBV20-1 with TRBJ1-1, with 7 bases matching TRBD1. V shed 5 bases and J 2 bases; nucleotides not matched to a gene: 11. Germline CDR1 and CDR2: DFQATT and SNEGSKA (reference sequence). The CDR3 runs 15 residues.

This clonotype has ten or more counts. CDR3 residues: CASSLVAGGPTYEQYF. The CDR3 DNA sequence: TGTGCCAGCAGCTTAGTGGCGGGAGGACCAACCTACGAGCAGTACTTC. J is TRBJ2-7 and V is TRBV7-6; 8 nucleotides align to TRBD2. With 1 base clipped from V and 2 bases from J, the junction kept 7 bases outside the gene matches. This CDR3 region has 16 residues. CDR1 is SGHVS, CDR2 FNYEAQ, per germline.

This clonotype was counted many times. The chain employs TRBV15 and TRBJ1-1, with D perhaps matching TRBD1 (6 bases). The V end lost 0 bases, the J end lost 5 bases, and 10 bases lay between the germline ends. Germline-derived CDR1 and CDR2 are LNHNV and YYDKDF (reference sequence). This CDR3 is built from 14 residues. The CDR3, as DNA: TGTGCCACCAGCAGAGATTGGGGGCAGACTGAAGCTTTCTTT. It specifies CATSRDWGQTEAFF.

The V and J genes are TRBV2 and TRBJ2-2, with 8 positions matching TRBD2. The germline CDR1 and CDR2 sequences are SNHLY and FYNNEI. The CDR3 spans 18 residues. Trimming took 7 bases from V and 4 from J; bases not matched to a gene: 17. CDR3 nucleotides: TGTGCCAGCAATCGGGAGAGCGGGAGTGTCAAGCCCACCGGGGAGCTGTTTTTT. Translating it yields CASNRESGSVKPTGELFF.

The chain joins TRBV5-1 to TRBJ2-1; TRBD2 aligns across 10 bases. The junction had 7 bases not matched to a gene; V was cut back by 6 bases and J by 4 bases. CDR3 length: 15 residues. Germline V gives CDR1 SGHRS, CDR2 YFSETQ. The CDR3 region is CASTYLAGAYNEQFF. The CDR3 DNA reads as TGCGCCAGCACCTATCTAGCGGGAGCGTACAATGAGCAGTTCTTC.

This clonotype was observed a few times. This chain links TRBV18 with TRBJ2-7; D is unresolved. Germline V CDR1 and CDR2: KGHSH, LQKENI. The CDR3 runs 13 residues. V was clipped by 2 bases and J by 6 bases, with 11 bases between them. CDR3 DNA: TGTGCCAGCTCACCAAGAGGATTGAGCGAGCAGTACTTC. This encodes CASSPRGLSEQYF.

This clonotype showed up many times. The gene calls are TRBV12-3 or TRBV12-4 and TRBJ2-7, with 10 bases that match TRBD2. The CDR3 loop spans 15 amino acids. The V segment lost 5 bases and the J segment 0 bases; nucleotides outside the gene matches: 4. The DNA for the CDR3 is TGTGCCAGCAGTCAACTAGCGGGGAGCTCCTACGAGCAGTACTTC. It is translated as CASSQLAGSSYEQYF.

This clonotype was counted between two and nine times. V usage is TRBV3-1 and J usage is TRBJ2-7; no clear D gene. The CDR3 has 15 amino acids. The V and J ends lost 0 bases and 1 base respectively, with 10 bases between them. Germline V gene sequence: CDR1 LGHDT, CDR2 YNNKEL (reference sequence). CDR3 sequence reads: CASSQDWSRSYEQYF. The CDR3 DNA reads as TGTGCCAGCAGCCAAGATTGGTCCAGGTCCTACGAGCAGTACTTC.

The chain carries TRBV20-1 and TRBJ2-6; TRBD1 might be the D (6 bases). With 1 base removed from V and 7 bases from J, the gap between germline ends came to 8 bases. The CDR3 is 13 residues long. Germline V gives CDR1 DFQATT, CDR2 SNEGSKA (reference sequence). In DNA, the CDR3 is TGCAGTGCTAGAGGGACAGACGCCAACGTCCTGACTTTC. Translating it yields CSARGTDANVLTF.

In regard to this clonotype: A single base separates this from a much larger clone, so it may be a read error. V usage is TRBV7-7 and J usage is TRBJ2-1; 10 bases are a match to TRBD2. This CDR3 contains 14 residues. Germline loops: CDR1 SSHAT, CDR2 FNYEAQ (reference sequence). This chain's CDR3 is CAGSLSGRENEQFF. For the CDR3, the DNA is TGTGCCGGCAGCCTAAGCGGGAGGGAGAATGAGCAGTTCTTC.

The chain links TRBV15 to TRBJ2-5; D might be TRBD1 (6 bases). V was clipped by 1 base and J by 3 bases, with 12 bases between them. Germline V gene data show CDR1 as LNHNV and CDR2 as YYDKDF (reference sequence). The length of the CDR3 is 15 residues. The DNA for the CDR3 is TGTGCCACCAGCAGAGTCAGGGGCTACGAAGAGACCCAGTACTTC. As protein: CATSRVRGYEETQYF.

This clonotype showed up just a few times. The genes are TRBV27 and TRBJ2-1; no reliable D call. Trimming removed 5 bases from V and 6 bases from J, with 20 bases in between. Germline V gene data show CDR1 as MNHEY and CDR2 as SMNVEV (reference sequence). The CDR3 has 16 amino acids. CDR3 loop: CASSLIPALWGNEQFF. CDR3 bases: TGTGCCAGCAGTCTAATTCCAGCGCTATGGGGCAATGAGCAGTTCTTC.

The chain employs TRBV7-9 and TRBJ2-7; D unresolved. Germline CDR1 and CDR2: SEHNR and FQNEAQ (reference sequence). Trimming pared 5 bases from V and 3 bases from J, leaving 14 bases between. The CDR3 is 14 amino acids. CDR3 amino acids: CASSPNRGVYEQYF. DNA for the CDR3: TGTGCCAGCAGCCCAAATCGTGGTGTCTACGAGCAGTACTTC. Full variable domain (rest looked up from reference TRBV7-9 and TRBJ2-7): DTGVSQNPRHKITKRGQNVTFRCDPISEHNRLYWYRQTLGQGPEFLTYFQNEAQLEKSRLLSDRFSAERPKGSFSTLEIQRTEQGDSAMYLCASSPNRGVYEQYFGPGTRLTVT.

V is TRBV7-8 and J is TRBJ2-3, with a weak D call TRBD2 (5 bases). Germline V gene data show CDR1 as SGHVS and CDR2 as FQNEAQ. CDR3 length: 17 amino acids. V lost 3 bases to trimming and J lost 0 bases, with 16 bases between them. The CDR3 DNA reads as TGTGCCAGCAGCTTCCCCGGGAACCCACTGAGCACAGATACGCAGTATTTT. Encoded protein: CASSFPGNPLSTDTQYF.

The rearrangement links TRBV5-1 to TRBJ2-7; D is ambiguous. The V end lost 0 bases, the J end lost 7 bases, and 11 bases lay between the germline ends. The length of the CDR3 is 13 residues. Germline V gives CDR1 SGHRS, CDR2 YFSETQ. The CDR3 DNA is TGCGCCAGCAGCTTGGATGGGTTGGGGGAGCAGTACTTC. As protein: CASSLDGLGEQYF.